The clone carrying this T cell receptor (beta chain) was recorded once. The protocol was immunoSEQ multiplex PCR, while the TCRdb copy is restricted to in-frame clones and leaves out a portion. Here the sample spans 200,000 or so clones, 84% being singletons. Per germline, CDR1 LGHDT and CDR2 YNNKEL (reference sequence). V was trimmed by 0 bases and J by 5 bases, leaving 16 bases between them. The CDR3 runs to 16 residues. The data were taken from a study of blood T cell repertoires in COVID-19. For the study at large: Acute and convalescent COVID-19 specimens originated in the United States, Italy and Spain. From T cells, B-cell-depleted T cells, or PBMCs came the material, which was cDNA or gDNA.

This sequence joins TRBV3-1 (or the pseudogene TRBV3-2) and TRBJ2-5; D might be TRBD1 (6 bases). The sequence came from a human donor in a cohort sampled during active COVID-19. Specimen: peripheral blood. The CDR3 reads CASSQDGRGQLETQYF. The CDR3 region has the DNA TGTGCCAGCAGCCAAGATGGTCGGGGACAACTGGAGACCCAGTACTTC.